These T cell receptor beta chains were read from a single sample in a study of blood T cell repertoires in COVID-19. Sequenced by immunoSEQ multiplex PCR; TCRdb stores in-frame clones only, minus some. The sample consists of approximately 89,000 clones, 80% of them appearing once. Sequencing input: peripheral blood. All receptors derive from a woman older than 75 with acute or convalescent COVID-19. The CDR3 runs from the conserved cysteine through the conserved F or W. The D gene is left open where the match is weak. Some rows have no size entry. The others give once, few or many, or a class for an expanded clone.

v_gene	d_gene	abundance	j_gene	len	CDR3aa	CDR3nt
TRBV10-3	TRBD1	few	TRBJ1-2	14	CAIRLGQGVDGYTF	TGTGCCATCAGACTGGGACAGGGGGTGGATGGCTACACCTTC
TRBV4-1	TRBD1	NA	TRBJ1-1	13	CASADRVGTEAFF	TGCGCCAGCGCAGACAGGGTGGGGACTGAAGCTTTCTTT
TRBV18	NA	NA	TRBJ1-5	13	CASSPGLNQPQHF	TGTGCCAGCTCACCGGGACTCAATCAGCCCCAGCATTTT
TRBV6-5	NA	NA	TRBJ2-7	13	CASRHQGRGEQYF	TGTGCCAGCAGGCACCAGGGTCGGGGGGAGCAGTACTTC
TRBV30	NA	once	TRBJ2-2	14	CAWKLYLNTGELFF	TGTGCCTGGAAGTTGTACTTGAACACCGGGGAGCTGTTTTTT
TRBV7-9	TRBD1	NA	TRBJ1-2	14	CASSSTGQVYGYTF	TGTGCCAGCAGCTCCACGGGACAGGTCTATGGCTACACCTTC
TRBV7-2	NA	NA	TRBJ2-3	15	CASSFQAVSTDTQYF	TGTGCCAGCAGCTTCCAGGCCGTTAGCACAGATACGCAGTATTTT
TRBV24-1	TRBD1	NA	TRBJ2-2	16	CATSDAGTGATGELFF	TGTGCCACCAGTGATGCCGGGACAGGTGCCACCGGGGAGCTGTTTTTT
TRBV5-6	TRBD1	NA	TRBJ1-4	14	CASSLDRGLEKLFF	TGTGCCAGCAGCTTGGACAGGGGGCTTGAAAAACTGTTTTTT
TRBV9	TRBD2	NA	TRBJ2-3	16	CASSVSFSGGTDTQYF	TGTGCCAGCAGCGTTAGTTTTAGCGGGGGCACAGATACGCAGTATTTT
TRBV18	TRBD1	NA	TRBJ2-7	19	CASSPPGLRPGQGIYEQYF	TGTGCCAGCTCACCACCGGGGCTTAGACCGGGACAGGGGATCTACGAGCAGTACTTC
TRBV7-3	TRBD2	once	TRBJ2-1	18	CASSLKGTSGGPYNEQFF	TGTGCCAGCAGCTTAAAAGGGACTAGCGGGGGGCCCTACAATGAGCAGTTCTTC
TRBV2	NA	NA	TRBJ1-3	12	CASSEGGYTIYF	TGTGCCAGCAGTGAGGGGGGATACACCATATATTTT
TRBV5-1	NA	NA	TRBJ1-1	15	CASSPMMGGSTEAFF	TGCGCCAGCAGCCCGATGATGGGAGGTAGCACTGAAGCTTTCTTT
TRBV7-8	NA	NA	TRBJ2-7	12	CASSPYSYEQYF	TGTGCCAGCAGCCCCTACTCCTACGAGCAGTACTTC
TRBV5-6	NA	NA	TRBJ2-7	14	CASSLLAASYEQYF	TGTGCCAGCAGCTTGCTGGCGGCCTCCTACGAGCAGTACTTC
TRBV5-1	NA	NA	TRBJ1-1	12	CASSSGNTEAFF	TGCGCCAGCAGCTCAGGGAACACTGAAGCTTTCTTT
TRBV28	TRBD1	NA	TRBJ2-7	12	CAHRGSSYEQYF	TGTGCCCACAGGGGGAGCTCCTACGAGCAGTACTTC
TRBV7-9	TRBD2	NA	TRBJ2-3	15	CASSYGLAGTDTQYF	TGTGCCAGCAGCTACGGACTAGCAGGGACAGATACGCAGTATTTT
TRBV2	TRBD2	NA	TRBJ2-3	14	CASSGTSGTDTQYF	TGTGCCAGCAGCGGGACTAGCGGCACAGATACGCAGTATTTT
TRBV14	TRBD1	NA	TRBJ1-2	14	CASSQVGTGDGYTF	TGTGCCAGCAGCCAAGTGGGGACAGGGGATGGCTACACCTTC
TRBV5-5	NA	NA	TRBJ1-5	14	CASSFVGGGQPQHF	TGTGCCAGCAGCTTCGTGGGGGGAGGTCAGCCCCAGCATTTT
TRBV9	NA	once	TRBJ1-5	14	CASSEQGADQPQHF	TGTGCCAGCAGCGAACAGGGTGCGGATCAGCCCCAGCATTTT
TRBV18	TRBD1	NA	TRBJ2-1	15	CASSPGQVSYNEQFF	TGTGCCAGCTCACCAGGACAGGTGTCCTACAATGAGCAGTTCTTC
TRBV12-3/TRBV12-4	NA	NA	TRBJ1-1	13	CASSFYQDTEAFF	TGTGCCAGCAGTTTCTACCAGGACACTGAAGCTTTCTTT
TRBV7-6	TRBD2	once	TRBJ2-1	15	CASSYTSGANNEQFF	TGTGCCAGCAGTTATACTAGCGGGGCTAACAATGAGCAGTTCTTC
TRBV7-8	NA	NA	TRBJ2-1	13	CASSSTGYNEQFF	TGTGCCAGCAGCTCGACAGGCTACAATGAGCAGTTCTTC
TRBV28	NA	once	TRBJ1-1	17	CASSLYQSRGLNTEAFF	TGTGCCAGCAGTTTATATCAATCTAGGGGCCTGAACACTGAAGCTTTCTTT
TRBV11-3	NA	NA	TRBJ2-1	12	CASSFGENEQFF	TGTGCCAGCAGCTTCGGGGAGAATGAGCAGTTCTTC
TRBV11-3	TRBD2	NA	TRBJ2-5	15	CASSERGGQVETQYF	TGTGCCAGCAGCGAGCGGGGGGGCCAAGTAGAGACCCAGTACTTC
TRBV18	NA	NA	TRBJ2-5	13	CASSSTEQETQYF	TGTGCCAGCTCATCAACAGAACAAGAGACCCAGTACTTC
TRBV6-2/TRBV6-3	TRBD2	NA	TRBJ2-1	16	CASSSPSGSIYNEQFF	TGTGCCAGCAGTTCGCCGAGCGGGAGCATCTACAATGAGCAGTTCTTC
TRBV11-2	TRBD2	NA	TRBJ2-3	17	CASSLTGTSGPQDTQYF	TGTGCCAGCAGCCTTACCGGGACTAGCGGTCCTCAGGATACGCAGTATTTT
TRBV5-6	NA	NA	TRBJ1-6	15	CASSLRGSYNSPLHF	TGTGCCAGCAGCTTGCGGGGCTCCTATAATTCACCCCTCCACTTT
TRBV23-1	NA	NA	TRBJ2-3	15	CASSRIEQVTDTQYF	TGCGCCAGCAGTCGAATTGAACAGGTCACAGATACGCAGTATTTT
TRBV7-7	NA	NA	TRBJ2-1	13	CASSSDSYNEQFF	TGTGCCAGCAGCAGCGACAGCTACAATGAGCAGTTCTTC
TRBV19	TRBD2	NA	TRBJ2-2	15	CASETSGSASGELFF	TGTGCCAGTGAAACTAGCGGGAGTGCTAGCGGGGAGCTGTTTTTT
TRBV19	TRBD1	NA	TRBJ2-6	15	CAIGTGGSGANVLTF	TGTGCCATCGGGACAGGGGGTTCTGGGGCCAACGTCCTGACTTTC
TRBV5-4	TRBD2	NA	TRBJ2-7	15	CASSLRQAGSYEQYF	TGTGCCAGCAGCTTGAGGCAAGCGGGGTCCTACGAGCAGTACTTC
TRBV9	NA	NA	TRBJ2-3	15	CASSVVASDTDTQYF	TGTGCCAGCAGCGTAGTGGCTAGCGACACAGATACGCAGTATTTT
TRBV6-1	NA	NA	TRBJ2-1	16	CASSDPAGGKHNEQFF	TGTGCCAGCAGTGACCCAGCAGGCGGGAAGCACAATGAGCAGTTCTTC
TRBV18	TRBD1	NA	TRBJ1-6	15	CASSAGQGYNSPLHF	TGTGCCAGCTCAGCAGGACAGGGTTATAATTCACCCCTCCACTTT
TRBV15	TRBD2	NA	TRBJ2-7	16	CATSRDIAGGGYEQYF	TGTGCCACCAGCAGGGACATAGCGGGAGGGGGCTACGAGCAGTACTTC
TRBV11-2	TRBD1	once	TRBJ2-5	17	CASSLGLTGSNQETQYF	TGTGCCAGCAGCTTAGGCCTGACAGGGTCTAACCAAGAGACCCAGTACTTC
TRBV12-5	NA	NA	TRBJ1-6	14	CASGETGFYSPLHF	TGTGCTAGTGGTGAGACAGGATTTTATTCACCCCTCCACTTT
TRBV30	TRBD2	once	TRBJ2-1	16	CAWSSTGTSGLRGQFF	TGTGCCTGGAGTTCCACCGGGACTAGCGGATTACGGGGGCAGTTCTTC
TRBV6-5	TRBD1	NA	TRBJ1-2	15	CATQRVQGAGRGYTF	TGTGCCACCCAGAGGGTACAGGGGGCAGGTCGTGGCTACACCTTC
TRBV5-1	TRBD2	NA	TRBJ2-7	14	CASRLTSGKLEQYF	TGCGCCAGCAGGCTAACTAGCGGGAAGCTCGAGCAGTACTTC
TRBV10-3	TRBD1	NA	TRBJ2-1	12	CAIRGGQVEQFF	TGTGCCATCAGGGGTGGACAGGTCGAGCAGTTCTTC
TRBV7-3	NA	NA	TRBJ2-1	16	CASSLNQGGALNEQFF	TGTGCCAGCAGCTTAAATCAGGGCGGGGCCCTAAATGAGCAGTTCTTC